These T cell receptor beta chains were read from a single sample in a study of T cells in Graves' hyperthyroidism and ophthalmopathy. TCRdb redid the calling of the multiplex PCR reads with MiXCR, one entry per CDR3 protein. The top ten clones hold about 14% of a sample with roughly 720,000 distinct CDR3 sequences, 17% of them seen once. The material sequenced was blood. Every receptor here comes from a man aged 50-60 years with Graves' hyperthyroidism. Both conserved end residues are part of each CDR3. The D gene is left open where the match is weak. The size field is filled for only some rows; it gives once, few, many or a size class.

D gene | clone size | J gene | V gene | CDR3 protein | CDR3 DNA
NA | many | TRBJ1-5 | TRBV10-3 | CAIGGGVSNQPQHF | TGTGCCATCGGGGGCGGGGTAAGCAATCAGCCCCAGCATTTT
TRBD2 | NA | TRBJ2-5 | TRBV5-4 | CATGSSGRGETQYF | TGTGCCACCGGATCTAGCGGGAGAGGGGAGACCCAGTACTTC
TRBD2 | NA | TRBJ2-1 | TRBV6-1 | CASSPGGGRAHNEQFF | TGTGCCAGCAGCCCGGGGGGCGGGAGGGCCCACAATGAGCAGTTCTTC
NA | NA | TRBJ1-1 | TRBV2 | CASTAGGFENTEAFF | TGTGCCAGCACCGCCGGGGGGTTCGAGAACACTGAAGCTTTCTTT
NA | many | TRBJ2-5 | TRBV7-8 | CASSFDRFQETQYF | TGTGCCAGCAGCTTTGACAGGTTCCAAGAGACCCAGTACTTC
NA | NA | TRBJ1-2 | TRBV11-3 | CASSPSPSRPYGYTF | TGTGCCAGCAGCCCCAGCCCCAGCAGGCCCTATGGCTACACCTTC
TRBD1 | many | TRBJ1-1 | TRBV24-1 | CATEGAAEAFF | TGTGCCACGGAGGGGGCGGCTGAAGCTTTCTTT
NA | few | TRBJ2-7 | TRBV28 | CASSLWGVGHEQYF | TGTGCCAGCAGTTTATGGGGGGTCGGCCACGAGCAGTACTTC
TRBD2 | NA | TRBJ2-7 | TRBV14 | CASSQHGRASPEQYF | TGTGCCAGCAGCCAACACGGGAGGGCCTCTCCCGAGCAGTACTTC
NA | NA | TRBJ1-2 | TRBV28 | CASSLWDNYGYTF | TGTGCCAGCAGTTTATGGGACAACTATGGCTACACCTTC
NA | many | TRBJ1-2 | TRBV7-2 | CASSLEYPANYGYTF | TGTGCCAGCAGCTTAGAATATCCAGCTAACTATGGCTACACCTTC
TRBD2 | many | TRBJ2-5 | TRBV27 | CASSFPTTSGRSETQYF | TGTGCCAGCAGTTTTCCTACCACTAGCGGGAGATCAGAGACCCAGTACTTC
NA | many | TRBJ1-1 | TRBV11-2 | CASSLPQSGGRNTEAFF | TGTGCCAGCAGCCTACCCCAATCGGGAGGGCGAAACACTGAAGCTTTCTTT
NA | few | TRBJ2-7 | TRBV6-5 | CASSWGPSYEQYF | TGTGCCAGCAGTTGGGGCCCTTCCTACGAGCAGTACTTC
TRBD1 | many | TRBJ2-5 | TRBV2 | CASTRQGVNQETQYF | TGTGCCAGCACTCGACAGGGGGTTAACCAAGAGACCCAGTACTTC
NA | NA | TRBJ1-2 | TRBV4-1 | CASSQDQEANYGGYTF | TGCGCCAGCAGCCAAGACCAGGAGGCTAATTATGGAGGCTACACCTTC
TRBD1 | many | TRBJ2-3 | TRBV20-1 | CSARTGGVDTQYF | TGCAGTGCTAGAACAGGGGGTGTGGATACGCAGTATTTT
NA | NA | TRBJ2-5 | TRBV10-3 | CAIMGEVGGETQYF | TGTGCCATCATGGGGGAGGTTGGGGGAGAGACCCAGTACTTC
TRBD1 | NA | TRBJ2-1 | TRBV20-1 | CSARPDRVVNEQFF | TGCAGTGCTAGACCGGACAGGGTCGTCAATGAGCAGTTCTTC
NA | once | TRBJ1-2 | TRBV7-9 | CASSSRDSLYGYTF | TGTGCCAGCAGCTCCCGAGACAGCCTCTATGGCTACACCTTC
TRBD2 | few | TRBJ2-1 | TRBV5-1 | CASSRRLAGSYNEQFF | TGCGCCAGCAGCCGTAGACTAGCGGGGTCCTACAATGAGCAGTTCTTC
NA | few | TRBJ2-5 | TRBV24-1 | CATSDRTGPKETQYF | TGTGCCACCAGTGATAGGACTGGCCCGAAAGAGACCCAGTACTTC
NA | NA | TRBJ1-5 | TRBV20-1 | CSAEVDSNQPQHF | TGCAGTGCTGAAGTCGATTCCAATCAGCCCCAGCATTTT
NA | many | TRBJ2-5 | TRBV6-1 | CASSEDRWNQYF | TGTGCCAGCAGTGAAGACCGGTGGAACCAGTACTTC
NA | many | TRBJ2-3 | TRBV19 | CASSTIPDTQYF | TGTGCCAGTAGTACTATTCCAGATACGCAGTATTTT
NA | NA | TRBJ1-2 | TRBV11-2 | CASSLEIYGYTF | TGTGCCAGCAGCTTAGAGATATATGGCTACACCTTC
TRBD1 | NA | TRBJ1-5 | TRBV15 | CATSRKTGNNQPQHF | TGTGCCACCAGCAGAAAGACAGGGAACAATCAGCCCCAGCATTTT
TRBD1 | many | TRBJ2-3 | TRBV13 | CASSTRQGLETDTQYF | TGTGCCAGCAGCACTCGACAGGGGCTGGAAACAGATACGCAGTATTTT
TRBD1 | many | TRBJ2-1 | TRBV19 | CASSGQGASRYNEQFF | TGTGCCAGTAGTGGACAGGGGGCTTCAAGATACAATGAGCAGTTCTTC
NA | NA | TRBJ2-1 | TRBV12-3/TRBV12-4 | CASTETGYNEQFF | TGTGCCAGCACCGAGACTGGCTACAATGAGCAGTTCTTC
NA | NA | TRBJ2-1 | TRBV20-1 | CSAGVAIGESTSSYNEQFF | TGCAGTGCTGGAGTAGCAATAGGGGAGAGCACTAGCTCCTACAATGAGCAGTTCTTC
TRBD1 | many | TRBJ1-2 | TRBV6-5 | CASRRQGSHGYTF | TGTGCCAGCAGACGACAGGGGAGTCACGGCTACACCTTC
TRBD1 | many | TRBJ1-3 | TRBV12-3/TRBV12-4 | CASSLRQGAGNTIYF | TGTGCCAGCAGCCTCCGACAGGGAGCGGGAAACACCATATATTTT
NA | NA | TRBJ2-3 | TRBV7-6 | CASSSTASGPPTDTQYF | TGTGCCAGCAGTTCGACAGCCTCGGGGCCCCCCACAGATACGCAGTATTTT
NA | NA | TRBJ2-3 | TRBV6-1 | CASSEGDRVTQYF | TGTGCCAGCAGTGAAGGAGACCGCGTTACGCAGTATTTT
NA | NA | TRBJ2-7 | TRBV11-3 | CASSLSATKPYEQYF | TGTGCCAGCAGCTTAAGCGCCACTAAACCCTACGAGCAGTACTTC
TRBD2 | NA | TRBJ2-1 | TRBV6-2/TRBV6-3 | CASSSLVAGENYNEQFF | TGTGCCAGCAGCTCCTTGGTTGCGGGAGAAAACTACAATGAGCAGTTCTTC
NA | many | TRBJ2-7 | TRBV12-3/TRBV12-4 | CASKQERSSYEQYF | TGTGCCAGCAAGCAGGAAAGGAGCTCCTACGAGCAGTACTTC
TRBD1 | few | TRBJ2-7 | TRBV6-1 | CASSRTGNSYEQYF | TGTGCCAGTAGTAGGACAGGGAATTCCTACGAGCAGTACTTC
NA | many | TRBJ1-4 | TRBV2 | CASSVSPNSEKLFF | TGTGCCAGCAGTGTTAGCCCTAACTCAGAAAAACTGTTTTTT